This T cell receptor beta chain was sequenced for a study of blood T cell repertoires in COVID-19. V lost 8 bases to trimming and J lost 1 base, with 12 bases between them. CDR1 is SQVTM and CDR2 is ANQGSEA in the germline V gene. The CDR3 is 14 amino acids. TCRdb's copy holds only in-frame clones and misses some; the assay was immunoSEQ multiplex PCR. The data contain over 200,000 clones, around nine tenths of them seen just once; the ten biggest clones take up approximately 0.77%. This chain links TRBV29-1 with TRBJ2-6; the D gene is possibly TRBD1 (6 bases). The source of this sequence is a man aged 55 to 69 with COVID-19, enrolled during active disease. The source material was peripheral blood. The CDR3: CSFSRGSGANVLTF. DNA for the CDR3: TGCAGCTTTAGCAGGGGTTCTGGGGCCAACGTCCTGACTTTC.